Each of the 11 T cell receptor beta chains below was sequenced from the same sample in a study of post-analysis software for immune sequencing data. These receptors are not linked to any known antigen. Overall study results and limits: The five TRBV segments detected at higher frequency in patients than in controls included TRBV5-6, TRBV5-1 and TRBV20-1.

Each TCR beta cDNA library carried unique molecular identifiers. TCRdb analysed the PCR reads with MiXCR anew, one entry per CDR3 protein. The sample carries about 540,000 distinct CDR3 sequences, 34% recorded once. Sequencing was done on a sample of blood. These receptors all come from a girl aged 2-17 years with multiple sclerosis.

The CDR3 DNA follows: TGTGCCAGCAGTTTCGCCGTGAACACTGAAGCTTTCTTT. Residues: CASSFAVNTEAFF. J is TRBJ1-1 and V is TRBV12-3 or TRBV12-4, with unresolved D. Trimming shortened V by 3 bases and J by 0 bases, and 5 bases separated the two germline ends. CDR3 length: 13 residues.

The V call is TRBV7-2, the J call TRBJ1-1; a weak D match, TRBD1 (5 bases). The V gene lost 11 bases and the J gene lost 1 base, with 17 bases spanning the gap. This CDR3 spans 14 amino acids. In germline, CDR1 is SGHTA, CDR2 FQGNSA. CDR3: CACTQRGENTEAFF. The CDR3 coding sequence is TGTGCCTGCACCCAACGGGGGGAGAACACTGAAGCTTTCTTT.

Note on this clonotype: One end of the junction fails to match germline, which may point to a read error. The chain couples TRBV18 to TRBJ2-6; 9 nucleotides agree with TRBD1. From germline, CDR1 is KGHSH and CDR2 LQKENI. This CDR3 is 18 amino acids long. CDR3 bases: TGTGCCAGCTCACCTCGGACAGGGGCTGAATCTGGGGCCAACGTCCTGACTTTT. Translating gives CASSPRTGAESGANVLTF.

The chain combines TRBV29-1 with TRBJ1-2; tentatively, D is TRBD1 (6 bases). CDR1 is SQVTM and CDR2 is ANQGSEA in the germline V gene. Trimming left V 4 bases short and J 6 bases short, with 9 bases between. There are 11 residues in the CDR3. The CDR3 region has the DNA TGCAGCGTTGGGGCAGGGGATGGCTACACCTTC. The encoded protein is CSVGAGDGYTF.

The chain joins TRBV4-1 to TRBJ2-4; no firm D call. The J call may be wrong; the DNA end is better matched by TRBJ2-7. Germline V gene lookup returns CDR1 MGHRA and CDR2 YSYEKL. The CDR3 sequence is 15 residues long. As DNA, the CDR3 is TGCGCCAGCAGCCCTTTCCCGGCCAGCTGGGGCGAGCAGTACTTC. Its protein is CASSPFPASWGEQYF.

This clonotype was counted only a few times. This chain joins TRBV6-1 and TRBJ2-1, with D perhaps matching TRBD2 (6 bases). CDR3 length: 15 residues. Germline lookup yields CDR1 MNHNS and CDR2 SASEGT. Trimming left V 4 bases short and J 2 bases short, with 12 bases between. CDR3: CASSGHSGPYNEQFF. The CDR3 nucleotides are TGTGCCAGCAGTGGACATAGCGGACCCTACAATGAGCAGTTCTTC.

The chain carries TRBV5-1 and TRBJ2-1, with TRBD1 identical over 11 bases. V was clipped by 4 bases and J by 7 bases; unmatched bases: 7. The germline CDR1 and CDR2 sequences are SGHRS and YFSETQ. The CDR3 consists of 15 residues. CDR3: CASSTRTGGGNEQFF. The CDR3, as DNA: TGCGCCAGCAGCACCCGGACAGGGGGCGGGAATGAGCAGTTCTTC.

CDR3 DNA: TGTGCCAGCAGCTTATGGGTTGGGCCGGGAGGTTACGAGCAGTACTTC. Translation gives CASSLWVGPGGYEQYF. V usage is TRBV7-2 and J usage is TRBJ2-5; 7 nucleotides agree with TRBD2. The DNA end is more similar to TRBJ2-7, so the J call may be wrong. The germline V gene has CDR1 SGHTA and CDR2 FQGNSA. This CDR3 contains 16 residues.

CDR3 bases: TGTGCCAGCAGCTCGCAGGGGTTGTTTAACACTGAAGCTTTCTTT. Encoded protein: CASSSQGLFNTEAFF. This rearrangement joins TRBV7-9 to TRBJ1-1; tentative D call: TRBD1 (6 bases). The CDR3 contains 15 residues. V was cut by 4 bases and J by 2 bases, with 14 bases left in between. CDR1 SEHNR and CDR2 FQNEAQ come from the germline V gene (reference sequence).

This chain joins TRBV20-1 and TRBJ2-2; TRBD1 or TRBD2 may be the D gene (6 bases each). The CDR3 is 12 residues long. Germline V CDR1 and CDR2: DFQATT, SNEGSKA (reference sequence). The V end lost 0 bases, the J end lost 8 bases, and 7 bases lay between the germline ends. Written as DNA, the CDR3 is TGCAGTGCTAGAGAAGGGGGGGGGGAGCTGTTTTTT. It encodes CSAREGGGELFF.

The CDR3 region has the DNA TGTGCCACTTCCCGCGGGGGGGACTTATACAATGAGCAGTTCTTC. Translated, it gives CATSRGGDLYNEQFF. The chain couples TRBV6-6 to TRBJ2-1; 9 nucleotides match TRBD2. Germline assignment: CDR1 MNHNY and CDR2 SVGAGI (reference sequence). This CDR3 is built from 15 residues. V shed 10 bases and J 4 bases; nucleotides not matched to a gene: 11.